The next 12 T cell receptor beta chains were all read from a single sample in a study of cytomegalovirus exposure and HLA in healthy donors. Both 60 Vbeta primers and 13 Jbeta primers went into the PCR. Produced via immunoSEQ multiplex PCR; TCRdb's table is partial and in-frame only. The data contain around 100,000 clones, approximately 85% of them singletons. Input material: PBMCs. These receptors were collected from a woman between 18 and 29 years old in good health and CMV-seropositive.

The J gene is TRBJ2-1, the V gene TRBV21-1; the D segment call TRBD1 is taken from the table without a DNA check. TRBV21-1 is a listed pseudogene. The CDR3 extends over 15 amino acids. The CDR3: CASSRTGFSYNEQFF. The DNA of the CDR3 is TGTGCCAGTAGCCGGACAGGGTTTTCCTACAATGAGCAGTTCTTC.

The chain employs TRBV2 and TRBJ2-2; 8 bases are a match to TRBD1. The germline CDR1 and CDR2 sequences are SNHLY and FYNNEI. The V gene end was trimmed by 6 bases and the J gene end by 6 bases; junction bases not matched to a gene: 9. The CDR3 is 15 amino acids. The chain's CDR3 is CASRVDRVSAGELFF. CDR3 nucleotide sequence: TGTGCCAGCAGGGTGGACAGGGTTTCGGCCGGGGAGCTGTTTTTT.

This clone was found a few times. The chain joins TRBV6-5 to TRBJ2-7; D unclear. Trimming pared 1 base from V and 6 bases from J, leaving 10 bases between. The germline gives CDR1 MNHEY, CDR2 SVGAGI. The length of the CDR3 is 13 residues. Here the CDR3 DNA reads TGTGCCAGCAGTTACTATGAGGCCGGCGAGCAGTACTTC. Protein product: CASSYYEAGEQYF.

V usage is TRBV4-2 and J usage is TRBJ2-7; 9 bases fit TRBD1. The CDR3 has 13 amino acids. Germline CDR1 reads LGHNA; CDR2 reads YNFKEQ. With 5 bases clipped from V and 5 bases from J, the junction kept 4 bases outside the gene matches. The CDR3 nucleotides read TGTGCCAGCAGCGGACAGGGGTTCGACGAGCAGTACTTC. It yields the protein CASSGQGFDEQYF.

This sequence joins TRBV5-8 and TRBJ2-2, with TRBD2 matching over 9 bases. Germline V gene sequence: CDR1 SGHTS, CDR2 YDEGEE. This CDR3 has 18 amino acids. Trimming at V came to 0 bases and at J to 2 bases, leaving 8 bases not matched to a gene. The CDR3 DNA reads TGTGCCAGCAGCTTGGGACGACTAGCGGCTTCTAACACCGGGGAGCTGTTTTTT. It is translated as CASSLGRLAASNTGELFF.

This chain uses TRBV9 with TRBJ2-3; tentative D call: TRBD1 (6 bases). CDR1 and CDR2 from the germline V gene are SGDLS and YYNGEE. The CDR3 covers 16 residues. Trimming took 3 bases from V and 1 from J, leaving 15 bases between them. CDR3 nucleotide sequence: TGTGCCAGCAGCGGCAGGGGAGATTTCGGCACAGATACGCAGTATTTT. It specifies CASSGRGDFGTDTQYF.

This clone has more than one count but fewer than ten. The chain joins TRBV7-2 to TRBJ1-4, with a weak D call TRBD1 (5 bases). CDR3 length equals 13 residues. Trimming shortened V by 8 bases and J by 8 bases, and 15 bases separated the two germline ends. Germline CDR1 is SGHTA and CDR2 is FQGNSA. The CDR3 sequence is CASGDSVGEKLFF. The CDR3 nucleotides are TGTGCCAGCGGTGACAGTGTGGGCGAAAAACTGTTTTTT. The variable domain in full, with the rest retrieved from reference TRBV7-2 and TRBJ1-4, is GAGVSQSPSNKVTEKGKDVELRCDPISGHTALYWYRQSLGQGLEFLIYFQGNSAPDKSGLPSDRFSAERTGGSVSTLTIQRTQQEDSAVYLCASGDSVGEKLFFGSGTQLSVL.

A few counts support this clone. The V gene is TRBV5-1, the J gene TRBJ1-2; perhaps TRBD1 as D (5 bases). CDR1 is SGHRS and CDR2 is YFSETQ in the germline V gene. V was pared by 2 bases and J by 3 bases, with 11 bases between. This CDR3 has 14 residues. CDR3 sequence: CASSFQGGDYGYTF. The CDR3 nucleotides read TGCGCCAGCAGCTTCCAGGGAGGGGACTATGGCTACACCTTC.

This chain joins TRBV27 and TRBJ1-1; D gene ambiguous. Germline loops: CDR1 MNHEY, CDR2 SMNVEV (reference sequence). The CDR3 covers 13 residues. V was pared by 4 bases and J by 4 bases, with 10 bases between. As DNA, the CDR3 is TGTGCCAGCAGTTCCAATCCGGTCACTGAAGCTTTCTTT. Translation: CASSSNPVTEAFF.

This chain uses TRBV27 with TRBJ2-5, with 9 bases fitting TRBD1. Losses at the gene ends were 6 bases for V and 10 bases for J; bases not matched to a gene: 18. The CDR3 extends over 16 amino acids. Germline values: CDR1 MNHEY, CDR2 SMNVEV (reference sequence). This CDR3 is CASRPRYTGTGSVQYF. CDR3 nucleotides: TGTGCCAGCAGGCCGCGGTACACAGGGACAGGGAGCGTCCAGTACTTC.

The chain uses TRBV4-1 and TRBJ2-7; tentative D call: TRBD1 (6 bases). Germline V lookup: CDR1 MGHRA, CDR2 YSYEKL. V was trimmed by 10 bases and J by 0 bases, leaving 13 bases between them. The CDR3 sequence is 13 residues long. The CDR3 DNA follows: TGCGCCACCTCTGGGGGCCTCTCCTACGAGCAGTACTTC. Its translation is CATSGGLSYEQYF.

The V and J genes are TRBV7-9 and TRBJ2-7; 8 bases fit TRBD1. Germline CDR1 is SEHNR and CDR2 is FQNEAQ (reference sequence). The V gene end was trimmed by 1 base and the J gene end by 7 bases; junction bases not matched to a gene: 12. There are 16 residues in the CDR3. CDR3 DNA sequence: TGTGCCAGCAGCTTAGGCGGGGACAGGCCATATGGGGAGCAGTACTTC. As protein: CASSLGGDRPYGEQYF.